A single sample is the source of the 7 T cell receptor beta chains below, sequenced in a study of cytomegalovirus exposure and HLA in healthy donors. PCR used 60 Vbeta primers and 13 Jbeta primers. The table came from immunoSEQ multiplex PCR; TCRdb's copy has only in-frame clones and leaves some out. The profile shows 100,000 or so clones, around 76% of them singletons. The specimen sequenced was PBMCs. The receptors were sampled from a man aged 35 to 55 in good health and CMV-seropositive.

The chain has TRBV6-5 and TRBJ1-2; 7 bases agree with TRBD1. Germline lookup yields CDR1 MNHEY and CDR2 SVGAGI. Trimming took 2 bases from V and 8 from J; bases not matched to a gene: 11. This CDR3 comprises 15 residues. The CDR3 loop reads CASSYGRQGPKGYTF. Here the CDR3 DNA reads TGTGCCAGCAGTTACGGAAGACAGGGACCGAAAGGCTACACCTTC.

This chain uses TRBV7-2 with TRBJ2-1; 11 bases line up with TRBD2. The V segment lost 1 base and the J segment 6 bases; nucleotides outside the gene matches: 14. The CDR3 has 19 amino acids. Germline V gene sequence: CDR1 SGHTA, CDR2 FQGNSA. The CDR3 loop reads CASSLEGRSSGRRGNEQFF. CDR3 nucleotide sequence: TGTGCCAGCAGCTTAGAGGGTCGGTCTAGCGGGAGGCGGGGCAATGAGCAGTTCTTC.

This clone was counted between two and nine times. The chain couples TRBV19 to TRBJ1-2, with D uncertain. Germline loops: CDR1 LNHDA, CDR2 SQIVND (reference sequence). This CDR3 has 13 residues. V lost 1 base and J 8 bases, leaving 11 bases between the germline ends. The CDR3 loop is CASSIAGGVGYTF. The CDR3 coding sequence is TGTGCCAGTAGTATAGCAGGCGGGGTCGGCTACACCTTC.

The chain is built from TRBV27 and TRBJ2-1; 8 bases line up with TRBD2. Germline V lookup: CDR1 MNHEY, CDR2 SMNVEV (reference sequence). Unmatched junction bases numbered 9, after V lost 5 bases and J lost 3 bases. CDR3 size: 16 residues. The CDR3 nucleotides are TGTGCCAGCAGTCTCTCTACTAGCGGAGTCTACAATGAGCAGTTCTTC. Its protein product is CASSLSTSGVYNEQFF.

This clone was seen more than once but under ten times. The gene calls are TRBV2 and TRBJ2-3; tentatively, D is TRBD2 (6 bases). Germline lookup yields CDR1 SNHLY and CDR2 FYNNEI. The V end was cut by 7 bases, the J end by 4 bases, with 15 bases between. CDR3 size: 14 residues. The CDR3 region is CASNAGPRADTQYF. The CDR3 coding sequence is TGTGCCAGCAATGCGGGGCCCAGGGCAGATACGCAGTATTTT. Together with reference TRBV2 and TRBJ2-3, the CDR3 gives the full variable domain: EPEVTQTPSHQVTQMGQEVILRCVPISNHLYFYWYRQILGQKVEFLVSFYNNEISEKSEIFDDQFSVERPDGSNFTLKIRSTKLEDSAMYFCASNAGPRADTQYFGPGTRLTVL.

The chain links TRBV6-1 to TRBJ1-2; 7 bases match TRBD1. The length of the CDR3 is 14 residues. V dropped 5 bases and J dropped 3; count of bases not matched to a gene: 6. Germline lookup yields CDR1 MNHNS and CDR2 SASEGT. The DNA of the CDR3 is TGTGCCAGCAGTCCCGACAGGGCCCACTATGGCTACACCTTC. Its protein product is CASSPDRAHYGYTF.

This sequence joins TRBV18 and TRBJ1-2; 7 positions agree with TRBD1. After removal of 2 bases from V and 2 bases from J, the junction contained 2 bases not matched to a gene. Per the germline V gene, CDR1 is KGHSH and CDR2 is LQKENI. The CDR3 sequence is 14 residues long. The CDR3 DNA reads as TGTGCCAGCTCACCAACGGGACAGAACTATGGCTACACCTTC. It yields the protein CASSPTGQNYGYTF.